The 4 T cell receptor beta chains below come from one sample, sequenced in a study of monozygotic twins with inflammatory bowel disease. TCRdb re-called the 5' RACE reads and catalogs CDR3 proteins one per entry, DNA excluded. The clone table shows fewer than 200,000 distinct CDR3 sequences, with the ten largest holding more than 2.5%. The material sequenced was blood. These receptors all stem from a human donor with ulcerative colitis or Crohn's disease, or a healthy co-twin of an affected twin (not recorded which).

V usage is TRBV6-1 and J usage is TRBJ2-7; TCRdb's D call of TRBD1 is untestable without DNA. The CDR3 sequence is 15 residues long. The germline gives CDR1 MNHNS, CDR2 SASEGT. The CDR3 loop reads CASRNRDSSFYEQYF.

The chain recombines TRBV20-1 with TRBJ2-2; checking the TCRdb D call of TRBD2 is not possible without DNA. Per germline, CDR1 DFQATT and CDR2 SNEGSKA (reference sequence). This CDR3 region has 13 residues. The CDR3 here is CSALSVSPGELFF.

V usage is TRBV2 and J usage is TRBJ2-7; the D call from TCRdb, TRBD1, cannot be confirmed without DNA. Germline loops: CDR1 SNHLY, CDR2 FYNNEI. This CDR3 has 14 residues. The CDR3 loop is CASSESRVAYEQYF.

The rearrangement uses TRBV11-2 and TRBJ2-5; with no DNA, the TCRdb D assignment of TRBD1 cannot be verified. CDR3 length equals 15 residues. Germline CDR1 reads SGHAT; CDR2 reads FQNNGV. CDR3: CASSYPGQGRETQYF.